These 3 T cell receptor beta chains share one sample of origin, sequenced in a study of early T cells in non-severe SARS-CoV-2 infection. TCRdb passed the 5' RACE reads through MiXCR, listing each CDR3 protein once. This table has around 46,000 distinct CDR3 sequences, roughly 5.9% appearing once. The specimen sequenced was whole blood. The source is an adult who was a healthcare worker with PCR-confirmed SARS-CoV-2 infection or an uninfected control (not recorded which).

This clonotype was counted ten times or more. This chain uses TRBV24-1 with TRBJ1-2; TRBD1 matches 7 bases. Germline V lookup: CDR1 KGHDR, CDR2 SFDVKD. This CDR3 region has 13 residues. Losses at the gene ends were 4 bases for V and 7 bases for J; bases not matched to a gene: 5. CDR3: CATSDRTGLGYTF. CDR3 nucleotides: TGTGCCACCAGTGACCGGACAGGCCTTGGCTACACCTTC.

This clonotype came up many times. This sequence joins TRBV6-2 or TRBV6-3 and TRBJ2-7; D unclear. Germline CDR1 is MNHEY and CDR2 is SVGEGT. Between the trimmed V and J ends, which lost 5 bases and 6 bases, there was a span of 14 bases. The CDR3 totals 13 residues. The CDR3 bases are TGTGCCAGCAGTCCAGGTGTAGGGCGCGAGCAGTACTTC. Translated, it gives CASSPGVGREQYF.

The rearrangement joins TRBV6-2 or TRBV6-3 to TRBJ1-4; D might be TRBD1 (6 bases). Trimming took off 6 bases at V and 5 bases at J, with 19 bases between the two ends. CDR3 length: 16 residues. Germline V CDR1 and CDR2: MNHEY, SVGEGT. For the CDR3, the DNA is TGTGCCAGCAGCTCCAGCCCGACAGGAAGCAATGAAAAACTGTTTTTT. This sequence encodes CASSSSPTGSNEKLFF.